This T cell receptor beta chain was captured in a study of blood T cell repertoires in COVID-19. Overall study: T cells, B-cell-depleted T cells, or PBMCs provided the cDNA or gDNA that served as material.

Method: immunoSEQ multiplex PCR; TCRdb's copy keeps in-frame clones and lacks some. The profile shows approximately 85,000 clones, roughly 88% of them singletons. The germline CDR1 and CDR2 sequences are MNHNS and SASEGT. Between the trimmed V and J ends, which lost 3 bases and 8 bases, there was a span of 14 bases. The CDR3 covers 14 residues. The chain employs TRBV6-1 and TRBJ2-4; the D is unclear. The sequence derives from a man aged 50 or older with active or convalescent COVID-19. Sample: peripheral blood. The CDR3 loop reads CASSDTVTIDIQYF. The CDR3 region has the DNA TGTGCCAGCAGTGATACTGTCACGATAGACATTCAGTACTTC.